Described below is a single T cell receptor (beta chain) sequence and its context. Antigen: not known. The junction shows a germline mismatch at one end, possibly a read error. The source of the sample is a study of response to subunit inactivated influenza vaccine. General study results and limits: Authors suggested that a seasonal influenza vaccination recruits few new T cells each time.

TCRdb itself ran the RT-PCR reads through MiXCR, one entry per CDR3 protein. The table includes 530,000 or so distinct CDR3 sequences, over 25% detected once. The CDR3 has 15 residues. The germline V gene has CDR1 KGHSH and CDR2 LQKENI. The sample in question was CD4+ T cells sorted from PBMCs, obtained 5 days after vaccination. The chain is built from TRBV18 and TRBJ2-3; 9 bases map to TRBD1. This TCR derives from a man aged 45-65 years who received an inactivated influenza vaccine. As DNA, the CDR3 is TGTGCCAGCTCACAACAGGGGGCGAGCACAGCTACGCAGTATTTT. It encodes CASSQQGASTATQYF. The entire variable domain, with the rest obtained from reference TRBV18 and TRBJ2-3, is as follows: NAGVMQNPRHLVRRRGQEARLRCSPMKGHSHVYWYRQLPEEGLKFMVYLQKENIIDESGMPKERFSAEFPKEGPSILRIQQVVRGDSAAYFCASSQQGASTATQYFGPGTRLTVL.